This T cell receptor (beta chain) emerged from a study of regulatory T cells in long-lasting Graves disease (TCRdb year 2021). Background for the entire study: Persistent Graves' disease meant more than 5 years of antithyroid drug treatment with TSH receptor autoantibodies that stayed positive. This study used TCR sequencing and RNA sequencing of peripheral blood to compare persistent Graves' disease patients against newly diagnosed Graves' disease patients. The study was registered as a clinical trial and conducted in China. A total of roughly 35 samples were covered by TCR sequencing, comprising approximately 13 persistent and around 20 newly diagnosed Graves' disease patients. Persistent Graves' disease patients in the clinical cohort had taken antithyroid drugs for around 11 years on average. Results the study describes overall, beyond this receptor: Preferential use of TRBV28, TRBJ1-2 and TRBJ2-5 was observed in persistent disease, whereas TRBV20-1 and TRBJ2-1 were favored in newly diagnosed disease. More public clonotypes were shared among persistent patients (2,741) than among newly diagnosed patients (under 1,000). The authors noted that the small sample size was a limitation that may lower accuracy. Lower TCR Shannon entropy and fewer highly expanded clones were observed in persistent Graves' disease patients than in newly diagnosed patients, which suggested clonal expansion. Sequencing and analysis were limited to the TCR beta chain. Only peripheral blood was studied, because thyroid tissue, the primary lesion, was inaccessible.

Library preparation was by multiplex PCR. TCRdb records Illumina HiSeq 4000 as the sequencer. iRepertoire HTBI primers and Arm-PCR amplification of CDR3 regions were used to construct TCR beta libraries. PCR products were gel purified before sequencing. On the study's bioinformatics: Gene usage analysis of CDR3 amino acid clonotypes used the 60 to 75 TRBV and around 14 TRBJ segments found across samples. COPE and FqMerger were used to merge the filtered high-quality paired reads into contigs. Contigs were aligned with BLAST to IMGT TRBV, TRBD and TRBJ reference genes, and CDR3 was defined per IMGT. Any clonotype with a frequency above 0.1% was classified as a highly expanded clone. Shannon entropy served as the measure of repertoire diversity, while the Gini coefficient captured V-J evenness. A clonotype was considered public if more than one individual shared it. TCRdb reran the public reads through fastp at Q25 and MiXCR, keeping productive beta chains. Merged by CDR3 protein, the rows form single entries marked with the most common genes and DNA. The V and J calls were determined by TCRdb, not by the authors. The sample data list roughly 470,000 distinct CDR3 sequences, and roughly 20% of these were observed just once. Of the sample, 6.5% to 8% falls within the top ten clones.

The germline ends are 20 bases apart after V is trimmed by 8 bases and J by 1 base. Including cysteine and phenylalanine, the CDR3 has 16 amino acids. Of all the DNA, just the CDR3 is kept, 48 bases in frame from base 1. From a lookup of the germline V gene, CDR1 and CDR2 are SNHLY and FYNNEI. The sample's time point label is to be understood as: persistent/refractory GD, antithyroid drugs over 5 years with positive TRAb. RNA was extracted from PBMCs in TRIzol for both TCR sequencing and RNA sequencing. Graves' disease was diagnosed according to American Thyroid Association guidelines. Patients for the study were recruited at an endocrinology department in Xi'an, China. Each patient gave roughly 10 milliliters of peripheral blood, collected in an EDTA anticoagulant tube. Ficoll Paque Plus density gradient separation was used to isolate PBMCs, and no further T cell sorting was done. An Agilent 2100 Bioanalyzer and agarose gel were used to check RNA quality, and a NanoDrop 2000 was used to measure RNA concentration.

Concerning this clonotype itself: The target of this receptor is not known. This may be a read error: a much more frequent sequence differs by one nucleotide.

Sequencing used peripheral blood mononuclear cells (PBMCs), obtained when the disease was refractory, from a patient treated with antithyroid drugs. This clonotype was sampled from a female donor with Graves disease. The chain links TRBV2 with TRBJ1-1; 6 matching bases give a weak D call of TRBD1. The CDR3 reads CASPREKGGRNTEAFF. The sequenced DNA: TGTGCCAGCCCCCGAGAGAAAGGGGGGAGGAACACTGAAGCTTTCTTT. This CDR3, with the reference TRBV2 and TRBJ1-1 proteins standing in past its ends, gives the full variable domain EPEVTQTPSHQVTQMGQEVILRCVPISNHLYFYWYRQILGQKVEFLVSFYNNEISEKSEIFDDQFSVERPDGSNFTLKIRSTKLEDSAMYFCASPREKGGRNTEAFFGQGTRLTVV.